The present entry profiles one T cell receptor beta chain with its context. The antigen is not known. The data stem from a study of cytomegalovirus exposure and HLA in healthy donors. Study-wide points: First-cohort TCR clusters tended to co-occur in the roughly 130 validation repertoires, a later analysis found.

There are 14 residues in the CDR3. Germline lookup yields CDR1 SNHLY and CDR2 FYNNEI. Trimming removed 6 bases from V and 6 bases from J, with 15 bases in between. Assay used: immunoSEQ multiplex PCR; TCRdb lists only in-frame clones, some missing. The sample lists about 130,000 clones; roughly nine tenths were seen once. The V and J genes are TRBV2 and TRBJ1-5; a possible D gene is TRBD1 (5 bases). The source material was PBMCs. This clonotype was obtained from a young woman in good health and CMV-seropositive. The CDR3 region has the DNA TGTGCCAGCAGACAAACCCTCGGGGGTCAGCCCCAGCATTTT. Its translation: CASRQTLGGQPQHF.